The rows below give T cell receptor beta chains drawn from one sample of a study of identical twins. From the 5' RACE reads, TCRdb called clonotypes with MiXCR, one entry per CDR3 protein. The sample lists approximately 490,000 distinct CDR3 sequences, approximately 20% occurring once. These data also featured in a second study, about yellow fever vaccine responses in identical twins.

The sample was CD4+ T cells sorted from blood. These receptors were obtained from a woman aged 18-29 years in good health. Both conserved end residues are part of each CDR3. D genes are given only for firm matches. Rows may omit the clone size; those that give it use once, few, many or a size class.

NA	TRBV29-1	TRBJ2-1	few	TGCAGCGTTGATAGGACCGGAAACAATGAGCAGTTCTTC	CSVDRTGNNEQFF
NA	TRBV20-1	TRBJ1-5	NA	TGCAGTGCCACGGGAGCAGGAATTAGGGGCAATCAGCCCCAGCATTTT	CSATGAGIRGNQPQHF
TRBD2	TRBV7-8	TRBJ2-1	few	TGTGCCAGCAGCGTATCTAGCGGGGGGGCCGGGGAGCAGTTCTTC	CASSVSSGGAGEQFF
TRBD1	TRBV12-3/TRBV12-4	TRBJ1-5	NA	TGTGCCAGCAGTTTAGAGTCAGGGGGCGCGAGCAATCAGCCCCAGCATTTT	CASSLESGGASNQPQHF
NA	TRBV27	TRBJ1-2	NA	TGTGCCAGCGGCCTCCCGTGGGGAAATGGCTACACCTTC	CASGLPWGNGYTF
NA	TRBV20-1	TRBJ2-1	NA	TGCAGGGGAGGGGTCGACAGGGAGGACAATGAGCAGTTCTTC	CRGGVDREDNEQFF
NA	TRBV10-3	TRBJ1-1	many	TGTGCCATCAGTGGAGCGTCAGGGATGAACACTGAAGCTTTCTTT	CAISGASGMNTEAFF
NA	TRBV6-5	TRBJ2-5	few	TGTGCCAGCAGTTACTTGACCCAGATTAAAGAGACCCAGTACTTC	CASSYLTQIKETQYF
NA	TRBV7-7	TRBJ2-1	few	TGTGCCAGCAGCCCTAGCTCGGGGGCGCTGGATGAGCAGTTCTTC	CASSPSSGALDEQFF
TRBD2	TRBV5-1	TRBJ2-2	NA	TGCGCCAGCAGCCCAGGGACTAGCGCCATTTACACCGGGGAGCTGTTTTTT	CASSPGTSAIYTGELFF
NA	TRBV25-1	TRBJ2-1	NA	TGTGCCAGCAGTGTCTCTGGCGGACAGATAAACAATGAGCAGTTCTTC	CASSVSGGQINNEQFF
TRBD1	TRBV12-3/TRBV12-4	TRBJ1-5	few	TGTGCCAGCAGACTAGACAGGGGAGGACAGCCCCAGCATTTT	CASRLDRGGQPQHF
TRBD2	TRBV15	TRBJ2-1	NA	TGTGCCACCAGCATATCGGGACTAGCGGGAGCTTCCTACAATGAGCAGTTCTTC	CATSISGLAGASYNEQFF
NA	TRBV20-1	TRBJ2-1	NA	TGCAGTGCTAGAGATCCCCAGCCGAGCTCCTACAATGAGCAGTTCTTC	CSARDPQPSSYNEQFF
TRBD1	TRBV7-9	TRBJ2-1	NA	TGTGCCAGCAGCTACGACAGGGTACCCTACAATGAGCAGTTCTTC	CASSYDRVPYNEQFF
TRBD2	TRBV7-9	TRBJ2-7	few	TGTGCCAGCAGCTTAGGATTCCCAGCGGGAGAGTCCTACGAGCAGTACTTC	CASSLGFPAGESYEQYF
TRBD1	TRBV12-3/TRBV12-4	TRBJ1-1	few	TGTGCCAGCAGCCTGGGAAAAGGACAGGTCATGAACACTGAAGCTTTCTTT	CASSLGKGQVMNTEAFF
NA	TRBV28	TRBJ2-3	NA	TGTGCCAGCAGTGAGACCACCAAACCCACAGATACGCAGTATTTT	CASSETTKPTDTQYF
TRBD1	TRBV29-1	TRBJ1-1	few	TGCAGCGGTCAAGGGACAGCGAACACTGAAGCTTTCTTT	CSGQGTANTEAFF
NA	TRBV27	TRBJ2-7	few	TGTGCCAGCAGTCTCCTGGGGTCTGGGATCGGGGCCGGCGAGCAGTACTTC	CASSLLGSGIGAGEQYF
NA	TRBV5-8	TRBJ2-2	NA	TGTGCCAGCAGCTCCCCCCCACCGAACACCGGGGAGCTGTTTTTT	CASSSPPPNTGELFF
NA	TRBV14	TRBJ2-4	NA	TGTGCCAGCTCCGGGGGCCCGGGAAACATTCAGTACTTC	CASSGGPGNIQYF
TRBD1	TRBV5-4	TRBJ2-2	NA	TGTGCCAGCAGTTTGGAAGAGGGGGCCCGACTCGCCGGGGAGCTGTTTTTT	CASSLEEGARLAGELFF
TRBD1	TRBV12-3/TRBV12-4	TRBJ2-1	NA	TGTGCCAGCAGTTTATTAAGACAGGGCTATGAGCAGTTCTTC	CASSLLRQGYEQFF
TRBD1	TRBV19	TRBJ1-2	NA	TGTGCCAGTAGTATTTTGGACAGGGGTACGCCTAACTATGGCTACACCTTC	CASSILDRGTPNYGYTF
TRBD2	TRBV29-1	TRBJ2-1	few	TGCAGCGTCTCTGGGGGGGCTAGCGGGTACAATGAGCAGTTCTTC	CSVSGGASGYNEQFF
TRBD1	TRBV20-1	TRBJ1-2	few	TGCAGTGCTACCGGGGGACAGGGCAACTATGGCTACACCTTC	CSATGGQGNYGYTF
NA	TRBV12-3/TRBV12-4	TRBJ1-4	NA	TGTGCCAGCAGTTTAGCCCCCGGTGAAAAACTGTTTTTT	CASSLAPGEKLFF
NA	TRBV5-1	TRBJ2-5	NA	TGCGCCAGCAGCTCCGGACAGTGGCAAGAGACCCAGTACTTC	CASSSGQWQETQYF
NA	TRBV10-3	TRBJ2-5	few	TGTGCCATCAGTGACTCGGGAGAGACCCAGTACTTC	CAISDSGETQYF
NA	TRBV20-1	TRBJ2-3	few	TGCAGTGCTAGGGTGGTAGCCCATGCTAGCACAGATACGCAGTATTTT	CSARVVAHASTDTQYF